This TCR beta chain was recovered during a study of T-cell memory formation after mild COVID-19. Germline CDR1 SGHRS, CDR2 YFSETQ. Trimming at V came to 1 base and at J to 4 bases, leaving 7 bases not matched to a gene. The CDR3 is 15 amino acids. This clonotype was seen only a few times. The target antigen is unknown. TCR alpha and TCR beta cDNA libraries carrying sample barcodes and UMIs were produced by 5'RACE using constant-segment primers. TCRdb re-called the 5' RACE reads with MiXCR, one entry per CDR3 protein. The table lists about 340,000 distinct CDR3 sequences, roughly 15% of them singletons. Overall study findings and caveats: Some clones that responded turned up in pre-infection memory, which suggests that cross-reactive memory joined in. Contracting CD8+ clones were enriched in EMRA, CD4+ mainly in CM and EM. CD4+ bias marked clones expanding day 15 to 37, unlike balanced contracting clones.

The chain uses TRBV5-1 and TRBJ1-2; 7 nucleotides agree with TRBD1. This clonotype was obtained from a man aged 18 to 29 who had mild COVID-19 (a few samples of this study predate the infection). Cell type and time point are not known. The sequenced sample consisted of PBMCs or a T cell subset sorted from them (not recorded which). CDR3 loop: CASSLWTGGVYGYTF. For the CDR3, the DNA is TGCGCCAGCAGCTTGTGGACAGGCGGGGTCTATGGCTACACCTTC.